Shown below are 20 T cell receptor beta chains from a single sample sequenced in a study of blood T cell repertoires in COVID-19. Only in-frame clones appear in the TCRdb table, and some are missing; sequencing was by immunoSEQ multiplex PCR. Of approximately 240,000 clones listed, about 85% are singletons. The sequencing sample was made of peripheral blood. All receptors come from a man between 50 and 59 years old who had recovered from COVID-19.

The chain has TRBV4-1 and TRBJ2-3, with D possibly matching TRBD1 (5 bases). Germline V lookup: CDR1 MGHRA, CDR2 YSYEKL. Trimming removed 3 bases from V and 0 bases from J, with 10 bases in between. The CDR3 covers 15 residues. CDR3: CASSQMGPSTDTQYF. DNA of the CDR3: TGCGCCAGCAGCCAGATGGGGCCCAGCACAGATACGCAGTATTTT.

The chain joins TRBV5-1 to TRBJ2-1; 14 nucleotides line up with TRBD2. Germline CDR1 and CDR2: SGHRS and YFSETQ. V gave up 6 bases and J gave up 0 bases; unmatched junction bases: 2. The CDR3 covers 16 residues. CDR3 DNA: TGCGCCAGCACCGGGACTAGCGGGAGCTCCTACAATGAGCAGTTCTTC. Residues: CASTGTSGSSYNEQFF.

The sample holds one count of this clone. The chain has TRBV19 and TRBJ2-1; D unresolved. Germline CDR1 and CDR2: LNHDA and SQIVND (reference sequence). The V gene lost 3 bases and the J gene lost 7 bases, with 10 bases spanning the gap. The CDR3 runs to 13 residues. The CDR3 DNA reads TGTGCCAGTAGTATCCCACAGTCTAATGAGCAGTTCTTC. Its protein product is CASSIPQSNEQFF.

CDR3 in amino acids: CASSSGGPKNIQYF. CDR3 bases: TGTGCCAGCAGCAGCGGGGGACCCAAAAACATTCAGTACTTC. The chain couples TRBV6-6 to TRBJ2-4; 8 bases agree with TRBD2. The CDR3 length is 14 residues. The V segment lost 6 bases and the J segment 2 bases; nucleotides outside the gene matches: 3. Per the germline V gene, CDR1 is MNHNY and CDR2 is SVGAGI (reference sequence).

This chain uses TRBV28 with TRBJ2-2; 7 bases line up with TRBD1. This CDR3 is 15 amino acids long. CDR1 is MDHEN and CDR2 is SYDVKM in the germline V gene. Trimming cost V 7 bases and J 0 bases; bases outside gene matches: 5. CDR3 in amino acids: CASNPTGTNTGELFF. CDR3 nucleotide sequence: TGTGCCAGCAACCCGACAGGGACGAACACCGGGGAGCTGTTTTTT.

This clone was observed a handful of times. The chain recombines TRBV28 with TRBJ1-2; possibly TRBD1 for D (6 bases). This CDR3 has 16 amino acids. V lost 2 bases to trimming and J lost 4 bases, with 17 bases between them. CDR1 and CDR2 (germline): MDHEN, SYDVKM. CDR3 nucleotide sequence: TGTGCCAGCAGTTTAACCGTAAAGGACAGCTCCTATGGCTACACCTTC. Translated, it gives CASSLTVKDSSYGYTF.

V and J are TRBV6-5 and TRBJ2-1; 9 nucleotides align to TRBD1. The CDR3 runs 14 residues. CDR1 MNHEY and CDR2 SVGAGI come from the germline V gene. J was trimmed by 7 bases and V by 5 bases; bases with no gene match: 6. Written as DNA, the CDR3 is TGTGCCAGCAGTCGCGGACAGGGGTCTAATGAGCAGTTCTTC. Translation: CASSRGQGSNEQFF.

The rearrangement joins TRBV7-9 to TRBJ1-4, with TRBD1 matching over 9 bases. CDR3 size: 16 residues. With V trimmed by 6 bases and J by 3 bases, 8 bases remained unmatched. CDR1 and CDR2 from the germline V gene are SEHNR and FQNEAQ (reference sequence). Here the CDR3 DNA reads TGTGCCAGCAGAAGGACAGGGGAAGCACCTAATGAAAAACTGTTTTTT. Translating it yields CASRRTGEAPNEKLFF.

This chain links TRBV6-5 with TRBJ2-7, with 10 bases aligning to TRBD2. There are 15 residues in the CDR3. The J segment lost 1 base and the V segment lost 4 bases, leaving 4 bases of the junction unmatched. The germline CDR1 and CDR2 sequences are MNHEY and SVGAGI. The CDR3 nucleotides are TGTGCCAGCAGTTCCCAGACTAGCGGGTCCTACGAGCAGTACTTC. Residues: CASSSQTSGSYEQYF.

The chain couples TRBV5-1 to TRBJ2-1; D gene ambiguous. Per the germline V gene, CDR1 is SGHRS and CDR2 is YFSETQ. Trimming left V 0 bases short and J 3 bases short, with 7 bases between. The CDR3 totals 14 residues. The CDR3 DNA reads TGCGCCAGCAGCTTGGGATCGCGCTACAATGAGCAGTTCTTC. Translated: CASSLGSRYNEQFF.

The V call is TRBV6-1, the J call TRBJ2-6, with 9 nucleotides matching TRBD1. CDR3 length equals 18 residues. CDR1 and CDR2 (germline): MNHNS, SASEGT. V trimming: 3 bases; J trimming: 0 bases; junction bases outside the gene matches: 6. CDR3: CASSDRDRVHSGANVLTF. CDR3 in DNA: TGTGCCAGCAGTGATCGGGACAGGGTCCACTCTGGGGCCAACGTCCTGACTTTC.

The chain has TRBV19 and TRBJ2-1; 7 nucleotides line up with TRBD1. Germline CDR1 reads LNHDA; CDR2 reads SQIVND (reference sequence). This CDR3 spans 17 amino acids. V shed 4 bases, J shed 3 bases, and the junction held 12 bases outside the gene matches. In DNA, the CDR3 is TGTGCCAGTAGTAGTACAGGGGCCGGAGGACTCTACAATGAGCAGTTCTTC. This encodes CASSSTGAGGLYNEQFF.

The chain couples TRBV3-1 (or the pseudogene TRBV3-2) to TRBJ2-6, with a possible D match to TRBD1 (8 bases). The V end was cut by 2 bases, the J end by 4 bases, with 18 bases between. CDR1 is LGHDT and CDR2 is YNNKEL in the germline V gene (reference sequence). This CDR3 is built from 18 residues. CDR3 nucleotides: TGTGCCAGCAGCCAAACAGGGGGGGTGATGGACGGGGCCAACGTCCTGACTTTC. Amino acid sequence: CASSQTGGVMDGANVLTF.

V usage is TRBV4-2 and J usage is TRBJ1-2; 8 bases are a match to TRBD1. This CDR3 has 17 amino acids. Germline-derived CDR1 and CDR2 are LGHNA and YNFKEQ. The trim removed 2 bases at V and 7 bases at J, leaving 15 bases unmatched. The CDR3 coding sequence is TGTGCCAGCAGCCAACAATCAACCCCGGGACAGGCCGCTGGCTACACCTTC. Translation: CASSQQSTPGQAAGYTF.

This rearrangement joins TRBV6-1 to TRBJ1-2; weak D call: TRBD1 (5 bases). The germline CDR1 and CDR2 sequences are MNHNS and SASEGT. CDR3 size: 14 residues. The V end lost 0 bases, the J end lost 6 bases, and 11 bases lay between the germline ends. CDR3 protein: CASSEAPGINGYTF. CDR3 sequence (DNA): TGTGCCAGCAGTGAAGCGCCAGGGATTAATGGCTACACCTTC.

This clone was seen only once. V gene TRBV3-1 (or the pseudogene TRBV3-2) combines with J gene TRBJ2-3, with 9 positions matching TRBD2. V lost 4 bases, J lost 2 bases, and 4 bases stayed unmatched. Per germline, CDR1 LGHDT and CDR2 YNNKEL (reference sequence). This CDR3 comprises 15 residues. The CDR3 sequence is CASSPRLAATDTQYF. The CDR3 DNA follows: TGTGCCAGCAGCCCGCGACTAGCGGCCACAGATACGCAGTATTTT.

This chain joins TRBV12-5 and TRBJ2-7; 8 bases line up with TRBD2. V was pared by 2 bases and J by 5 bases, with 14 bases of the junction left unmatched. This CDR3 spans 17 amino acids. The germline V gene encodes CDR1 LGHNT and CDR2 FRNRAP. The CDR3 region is CASGLSTAAAGGDEQYF. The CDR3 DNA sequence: TGTGCTAGTGGTTTGTCCACTGCGGCGGCGGGAGGCGACGAGCAGTACTTC.

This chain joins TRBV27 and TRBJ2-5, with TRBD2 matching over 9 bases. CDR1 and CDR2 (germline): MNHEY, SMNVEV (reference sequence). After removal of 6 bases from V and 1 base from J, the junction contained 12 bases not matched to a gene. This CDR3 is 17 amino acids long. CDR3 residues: CASSSHKLAGIQETQYF. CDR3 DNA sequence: TGTGCCAGCAGCAGCCACAAACTAGCGGGTATCCAAGAGACCCAGTACTTC.

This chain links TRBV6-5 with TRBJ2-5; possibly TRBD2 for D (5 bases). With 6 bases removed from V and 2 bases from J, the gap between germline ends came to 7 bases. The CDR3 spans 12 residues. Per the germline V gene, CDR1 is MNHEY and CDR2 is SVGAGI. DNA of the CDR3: TGTGCCAGCAGGCGGAGGCAAGAGACCCAGTACTTC. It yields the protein CASRRRQETQYF.

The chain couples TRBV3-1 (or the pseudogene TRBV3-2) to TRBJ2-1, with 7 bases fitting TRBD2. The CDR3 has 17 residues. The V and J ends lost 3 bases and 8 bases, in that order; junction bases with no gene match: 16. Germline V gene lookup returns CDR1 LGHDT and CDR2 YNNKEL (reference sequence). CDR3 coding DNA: TGTGCCAGCAGCCACGGCTTCTTAAGACTAGCTAGGTATGAGCAGTTCTTC. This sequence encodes CASSHGFLRLARYEQFF.